These T cell receptor beta chains were read from a single sample in a study of shared clonotypes between healthy human individuals. Here immunoSEQ multiplex PCR was the method, and the copy in TCRdb shows in-frame clones only, minus some. Here the sample spans about 340,000 clones, about 73% being singletons. The material sequenced was memory CD4+ T cells sorted from blood. These receptors were collected from a man aged 25 to 40 in good health. CDR3s include the opening cysteine and the closing phenylalanine or tryptophan. A D gene is named only where the DNA matches it firmly. The size field is filled for only some rows; it gives once, few, many or a size class.

TRBJ2-5	TRBV7-9	.	.	CASSPGVSWETQYF	TGTGCCAGCAGCCCTGGGGTATCATGGGAGACCCAGTACTTC
TRBJ2-7	TRBV28	.	.	CAIAAVAYEQYF	TGTGCCATCGCAGCCGTTGCCTACGAGCAGTACTTC
TRBJ2-7	TRBV9	.	.	CASSVGLGDSVEQYF	TGTGCCAGCAGCGTAGGACTAGGGGATTCAGTCGAGCAGTACTTC
TRBJ2-5	TRBV11-1	.	.	CASSLSPLGGEETQYF	TGTGCCAGCAGCCTTTCCCCACTAGGGGGTGAGGAGACCCAGTACTTC
TRBJ1-4	TRBV18	.	.	CASSRRGGNNLATNEKLFF	TGTGCCAGCTCACGCCGTGGCGGGAACAACCTCGCAACTAATGAAAAACTGTTTTTT
TRBJ2-2	TRBV29-1	few	.	CSVVRRSNTGELFF	TGCAGCGTTGTAAGGCGTTCGAACACCGGGGAGCTGTTTTTT
TRBJ1-4	TRBV27	.	TRBD1	CASRPDRGTGLFF	TGTGCCAGCAGGCCCGACAGGGGGACGGGACTGTTTTTT
TRBJ2-1	TRBV7-9	.	.	CASSLSGGSGMHNEQFF	TGTGCCAGCAGCTTGTCCGGGGGTAGCGGCATGCACAATGAGCAGTTCTTC
TRBJ1-2	TRBV5-1	many	.	CASSLNPGKGIYGYTF	TGCGCCAGCAGCTTGAATCCCGGGAAGGGGATCTATGGCTACACCTTC
TRBJ2-3	TRBV7-9	.	.	CASRSRETDTQYF	TGTGCCAGCAGGTCCAGGGAAACAGATACGCAGTATTTT
TRBJ1-1	TRBV5-1	.	.	CASGPEAASNTEAFF	TGCGCCAGCGGCCCGGAAGCGGCAAGCAACACTGAAGCTTTCTTT
TRBJ2-1	TRBV14	few	.	CASSLKRGRDYNEQFF	TGTGCCAGCAGCCTCAAACGGGGCAGGGACTACAATGAGCAGTTCTTC
TRBJ1-1	TRBV30	.	.	CAWSPRGETEAFF	TGTGCCTGGAGCCCGAGGGGAGAAACTGAAGCTTTCTTT
TRBJ2-1	TRBV5-4	.	TRBD2	CASSLGSGSYNEQFF	TGTGCCAGCAGCTTGGGGAGCGGGAGTTACAATGAGCAGTTCTTC
TRBJ2-3	TRBV11-3	few	.	CASSSGDTQYF	TGTGCCAGCAGCTCAGGAGATACGCAGTATTTT
TRBJ2-3	TRBV5-1	.	TRBD2	CASNGLASTDTQYF	TGCGCCAGCAATGGACTAGCGAGCACAGATACGCAGTATTTT
TRBJ2-5	TRBV18	.	.	CASSPRSFREETQYF	TGTGCCAGCTCACCAAGAAGTTTCCGAGAAGAGACCCAGTACTTC
TRBJ2-2	TRBV4-1	once	TRBD1	CASSSRQGSGELFF	TGCGCCAGCAGCTCGAGACAGGGGTCGGGGGAGCTGTTTTTT
TRBJ2-7	TRBV28	.	.	CASRAGIYEQYF	TGTGCCAGCAGGGCAGGGATCTACGAGCAGTACTTC
TRBJ2-1	TRBV7-9	.	.	CASSPDGAGSFNEQFF	TGTGCCAGCAGCCCCGATGGGGCGGGGAGCTTCAATGAGCAGTTCTTC
TRBJ2-7	TRBV7-8	.	.	CASSLVLSYEQYF	TGTGCCAGCAGCTTAGTCCTCTCCTACGAGCAGTACTTC
TRBJ2-1	TRBV11-2	.	.	CASRRVRGGYNEQFF	TGTGCCAGCAGGAGAGTCAGGGGGGGTTACAATGAGCAGTTCTTC
TRBJ1-1	TRBV28	.	.	CASSLGELGTEAFF	TGTGCCAGCAGCTTGGGGGAGTTGGGGACTGAAGCTTTCTTT
TRBJ1-1	TRBV6-5	.	.	CASSYGGTEAFF	TGTGCCAGCAGTTACGGTGGAACTGAAGCTTTCTTT
TRBJ1-1	TRBV5-6	.	.	CASSLTYRNTEAFF	TGTGCCAGCAGCTTGACCTACCGGAACACTGAAGCTTTCTTT
TRBJ2-7	TRBV18	.	.	CASSPAAGTRSSYEQYF	TGTGCCAGCTCACCCGCCGCCGGGACAAGAAGCTCCTACGAGCAGTACTTC
TRBJ2-7	TRBV19	.	.	CASSTTGLPSHEQYF	TGTGCCAGTAGTACTACGGGACTTCCTTCCCACGAGCAGTACTTC
TRBJ2-3	TRBV6-5	.	TRBD2	CASRGTTTDTQYF	TGTGCCAGCAGAGGGACTACCACAGATACGCAGTATTTT
TRBJ2-2	TRBV5-1	.	TRBD1	CASSPQGDTGELFF	TGCGCCAGCAGCCCCCAGGGGGACACCGGGGAGCTGTTTTTT